One and the same sample provided the 10 T cell receptor beta chains below, sequenced in a study of naive and memory T cell subsets. Findings of the study overall: Naive repertoires, especially CD8, held a few larger clonotypes, possibly memory cells re-expressing CD45RA.

Two oligonucleotides, mixed equimolar, formed the beta constant-region primer covering TRBC1 and TRBC2. Nested alpha and beta constant-region primers with the SP2 primer drove four PCR rounds on ligated cDNA. In TCRdb, the UMI-ligation and nested PCR reads were re-called with MiXCR into one record per CDR3 protein. The sample consists of more than 95,000 distinct CDR3 sequences, roughly 15% of them appearing once. Antigen specificity for these receptors is unknown. The sample was naive CD8+ T cells from blood. The receptors here all came from a human donor in good health.

The chain joins TRBV5-4 to TRBJ2-7, with 7 nucleotides matching TRBD2. Germline assignment: CDR1 SGHNT and CDR2 YYREEE (reference sequence). V shed 4 bases, J shed 3 bases, and the junction held 1 base outside the gene matches. The CDR3 is 12 residues long. This chain's CDR3 is CASSGGDYEQYF. CDR3 bases: TGTGCCAGCAGCGGGGGGGACTACGAGCAGTACTTC.

This clonotype was detected only a few times. The chain is built from TRBV14 and TRBJ2-1, with 9 positions matching TRBD2. The CDR3 sequence is 15 residues long. The V segment lost 4 bases and the J segment 4 bases; nucleotides outside the gene matches: 5. The germline V gene has CDR1 SGHDN and CDR2 FVKESK. The CDR3 spells CASSRAGGPYNEQFF. CDR3 sequence (DNA): TGTGCCAGCAGCCGTGCGGGAGGGCCGTACAATGAGCAGTTCTTC.

Only a few counts were recorded for this clonotype. The chain employs TRBV7-9 and TRBJ2-1; 8 positions match TRBD2. Germline V gene sequence: CDR1 SEHNR, CDR2 FQNEAQ (reference sequence). With V trimmed by 7 bases and J by 6 bases, 2 bases remained unmatched. CDR3 size: 12 residues. CDR3 region: CASTGGGNEQFF. DNA of the CDR3: TGTGCCAGCACCGGGGGGGGCAATGAGCAGTTCTTC.

For this clonotype: A junction boundary mismatches the germline segment, possibly from a read error. This chain links TRBV7-9 with TRBJ2-1, with D unclear. Germline V lookup: CDR1 SEHNR, CDR2 FQNEAQ (reference sequence). The CDR3 consists of 14 residues. The CDR3 region is CASSLKGSNNEQFF. The CDR3 bases are TGTGCCAGCAGCTTAAAGGGCTCCAACAATGAGCAGTTCTTC.

There are a few counts of this clonotype. The chain carries TRBV6-5 and TRBJ1-1, with D possibly matching TRBD1 (5 bases). Deletions cut 0 bases from V and 5 bases from J, with 10 bases between. Germline CDR1 MNHEY, CDR2 SVGAGI. This CDR3 comprises 14 residues. This CDR3 is CASSYSIRATEAFF. DNA of the CDR3: TGTGCCAGCAGTTACTCGATCAGGGCTACTGAAGCTTTCTTT.

The chain carries TRBV7-6 and TRBJ2-6; D is ambiguous. V was trimmed by 5 bases and J by 4 bases, leaving 12 bases between them. There are 15 residues in the CDR3. Per the germline V gene, CDR1 is SGHVS and CDR2 is FNYEAQ. The CDR3 DNA reads TGTGCCAGCAGCGGAACGTGGGGAGGGGCCAACGTCCTGACTTTC. It translates to CASSGTWGGANVLTF. Filled out from reference TRBV7-6 and TRBJ2-6, the complete variable domain reads GAGVSQSPRYKVTKRGQDVALRCDPISGHVSLYWYRQALGQGPEFLTYFNYEAQQDKSGLPNDRFSAERPEGSISTLTIQRTEQRDSAMYRCASSGTWGGANVLTFGAGSRLTVL.

V gene TRBV5-6 combines with J gene TRBJ1-2; D is ambiguous. The germline V and J ends were trimmed by 0 bases and 0 bases, with 12 bases remaining between them. The CDR3 sequence is 16 residues long. Germline assignment: CDR1 SGHDT and CDR2 YYEEEE. CDR3 amino acids: CASSLDFFSSNYGYTF. CDR3 nucleotides: TGTGCCAGCAGCTTGGATTTCTTTTCCTCTAACTATGGCTACACCTTC.

About this clonotype itself: At one of its ends the junction is not consistent with the germline gene, which may arise from a read error. The chain is built from TRBV7-9 and TRBJ2-2; D might be TRBD2 (5 bases). Germline V lookup: CDR1 SEHNR, CDR2 FQNEAQ (reference sequence). CDR3 length equals 14 residues. The CDR3 reads CASSFPAFDGKLFF. CDR3 nucleotides: TGTGCCAGCAGCTTCCCCGCCTTTGACGGGAAGCTGTTTTTT.

The rearrangement uses TRBV2 and TRBJ1-5, with TRBD1 identical over 8 bases. Germline CDR1 SNHLY, CDR2 FYNNEI. Trimming took 6 bases from V and 0 from J; bases not matched to a gene: 7. This CDR3 spans 16 amino acids. The CDR3: CASSGRGLFSNQPQHF. The CDR3 coding sequence is TGTGCCAGCAGCGGCAGGGGGCTGTTTAGCAATCAGCCCCAGCATTTT.

This chain joins TRBV6-2 or TRBV6-3 and TRBJ2-3, with TRBD2 identical over 10 bases. Germline V gene sequence: CDR1 MNHEY, CDR2 SVGEGT. The CDR3 consists of 15 residues. Trimming cost V 7 bases and J 2 bases; bases outside gene matches: 6. In DNA, the CDR3 is TGTGCCAGCACCGAGACTAGCGGGTTCACAGATACGCAGTATTTT. This gives the protein CASTETSGFTDTQYF.